The T cell receptor beta chain described here comes from a study of OX40 agonist ivuxolimab in advanced cancers. In the study overall: Ivuxolimab, which targeted the costimulatory receptor OX40 (CD134), was an agonistic, fully human IgG2 monoclonal antibody. Intravenous ivuxolimab was administered to patients every 2 weeks at six dose levels: 0.01, 0.1, 0.3, 1.5, 3 and 10 mg/kg. Among the approximately 50 dose-escalation patients, about 20 had hepatocellular carcinoma, roughly 15 melanoma, 9 renal cell carcinoma and 9 head and neck cancer. A male proportion of under 85% and a mean age of 60 years, ranging from about 23 to 90, were recorded for the dose-escalation cohort. Patients were allowed to have had prior anti-PD-1, anti-PD-L1 or anti-CTLA-4 therapy, and approximately 40% of the dose-escalation patients had been treated with checkpoint inhibitors. Partial responses were achieved by three dose-escalation patients, of whom one had hepatocellular carcinoma and two had cutaneous melanoma. Peripheral TCRbeta sequencing aimed to test whether ivuxolimab altered TCR sequence diversity and caused clonal T-cell expansion. The paper reports the monotherapy dose-escalation portion (N of about 47 patients) of the phase I ivuxolimab trial.

V and J lose 5 bases and 2 bases, and a span of 13 bases separates them. The CDR3 contains 14 residues, cysteine and phenylalanine counted. The entry retains the CDR3 DNA only, 42 bases that are in frame from base 1. CDR1 and CDR2 were assigned from the germline V gene as SGHTA and FQGNSA. Patients with a history of autoimmune disease or receiving systemic immunosuppression were excluded from the trial. Peripheral blood for TCR sequencing was drawn from every dose cohort at baseline, at cycle 4 day 1 and at cycle 7 day 1. Samples came from an open-label, multicenter, first-in-human phase I dose-escalation trial of ivuxolimab. Adults with locally advanced or metastatic melanoma, renal cell carcinoma, hepatocellular carcinoma or head and neck squamous cell carcinoma were enrolled in the trial. CD4+ and CD8+ T cells were sorted separately from peripheral blood before TCR sequencing. Genomic DNA was extracted from sorted cells for sequencing of the TCRbeta CDR3 region. TCRbeta CDR3 regions were sequenced using the immunoSEQ Assay. Here the immuneACCESS table is served through TCRdb, limited to in-frame sequences with V and J called. Missing clones are a known gap in these copies; in checked studies unresolved V genes cover under half, and the rest lacks a known reason. The sample table holds 15,000 to 20,000 clones, of which less than 95% were seen once. The leading ten clones occupy around 48% of the sample.

Regarding this clone: The specificity of this receptor is unknown. The record has no base qualities; no much larger clone is one base away.

The paper's findings and limits, for the study overall: Low levels of normalized T-cell clonal expansion were also seen in some nonresponding patients. After ivuxolimab, more expanded clones were found on average in CD8+ T cells than in CD4+ T cells. The antigen specificity of the peripheral T cells that underwent clonal expansion was not determined. At doses of 0.1 to 3.0 mg/kg, clonal expansion of both CD4+ and CD8+ T cells in blood was seen between baseline and week 6. Partial responders in the 0.1-3.0 mg/kg groups had among the lowest normalized peripheral clonal expansion, especially among CD8+ T cells.

The receptor was isolated from an adult with an advanced solid tumor such as melanoma, head and neck, liver or kidney cancer. This receptor chain uses TRBV7-2 and TRBJ2-7; no D gene call is confident. This specimen was CD4+ or CD8+ T cells sorted from blood, taken in a trial of the OX40 agonist ivuxolimab. The nucleotides are TGTGCCAGCAGCCCCCGACCAATTCCCTACGAGCAGTACTTC. This yields the protein CASSPRPIPYEQYF.